A selection of T cell receptor beta chains follows, all from one sample in a study of shared clonotypes between healthy human individuals. This table comes from immunoSEQ multiplex PCR, and its TCRdb copy is limited to in-frame clones, with some not included. The sample carries 630,000 or so clones, roughly 98% recorded once. Sequenced: naive CD8+ T cells sorted from blood. The receptors were sampled from a man aged 30 to 45 in good health. Each CDR3 is given with its conserved first and last residue. Each record gives: CDR3 length, D gene, V gene, clone size, J gene, CDR3 protein, CDR3 DNA. A D gene is named only where the DNA matches it firmly. Clone sizes are given selectively: once, few, many, or a class where the clone is expanded.

17	.	TRBV7-9	.	TRBJ1-4	CASSSEQGVGANEKLFF	TGTGCCAGCAGCTCAGAACAGGGAGTCGGTGCGAATGAAAAACTGTTTTTT
13	TRBD1	TRBV5-1	.	TRBJ2-7	CASSLDRGDEQYF	TGCGCCAGCAGCTTGGACAGGGGGGACGAGCAGTACTTC
12	.	TRBV7-9	.	TRBJ2-1	CASSSTGNEQFF	TGTGCCAGCAGCTCCACGGGCAATGAGCAGTTCTTC
14	.	TRBV14	.	TRBJ2-7	CASSQSYGSYEQYF	TGTGCCAGCAGCCAAAGCTACGGCTCCTACGAGCAGTACTTC
14	.	TRBV30	.	TRBJ2-7	CAWNPSGLPYEQYF	TGTGCCTGGAACCCGTCGGGACTTCCCTACGAGCAGTACTTC
16	TRBD2	TRBV7-8	.	TRBJ2-1	CASSPTPREGNNEQFF	TGTGCCAGCAGCCCAACCCCCCGGGAGGGGAACAATGAGCAGTTCTTC
18	.	TRBV9	.	TRBJ1-2	CASSVGALGSGANYGYTF	TGTGCCAGCAGCGTAGGTGCTTTGGGATCAGGAGCTAACTATGGCTACACCTTC
14	TRBD1	TRBV19	.	TRBJ2-7	CASNAAGQVYEQYF	TGTGCCAGTAATGCCGCCGGACAGGTCTACGAGCAGTACTTC
14	.	TRBV14	.	TRBJ2-7	CASSHFTGGGEQYF	TGTGCCAGCAGCCACTTCACAGGGGGGGGCGAGCAGTACTTC
13	.	TRBV6-5	.	TRBJ1-1	CASSDHLGAGAFF	TGTGCCAGCAGTGACCACCTGGGGGCTGGGGCTTTCTTT
13	TRBD1	TRBV6-4	.	TRBJ2-5	CASRRTGLETQYF	TGTGCCAGCAGAAGGACAGGCCTAGAGACCCAGTACTTC
13	.	TRBV11-2	.	TRBJ2-7	CASSDTTPYEQYF	TGTGCCAGCAGCGACACCACGCCTTACGAGCAGTACTTC
15	TRBD2	TRBV11-2	.	TRBJ2-7	CASSSEAGGSYEQYF	TGTGCCAGCAGCTCCGAGGCGGGAGGGTCCTACGAGCAGTACTTC
17	TRBD2	TRBV10-3	once	TRBJ2-7	CAISERVVSGGPGEQYF	TGTGCCATCAGTGAGAGGGTGGTCTCGGGAGGGCCCGGCGAGCAGTACTTC
11	.	TRBV21-1	.	TRBJ1-4	CASPNAEKLFF	TGTGCCAGCCCTAATGCTGAAAAACTGTTTTTT
15	TRBD2	TRBV9	.	TRBJ2-2	CASSVSGRAAGELFF	TGTGCCAGCAGCGTTAGCGGGAGGGCCGCCGGGGAGCTGTTTTTT
14	TRBD1	TRBV7-9	.	TRBJ1-1	CASRTGRVNTEAFF	TGTGCCTCCCGGACAGGGCGAGTGAACACTGAAGCTTTCTTT
15	.	TRBV11-2	.	TRBJ2-7	CASSLVVGSAYEQYF	TGTGCCAGCAGCTTAGTTGTTGGCAGCGCCTACGAGCAGTACTTC
15	TRBD2	TRBV9	.	TRBJ2-7	CASSFGSSGTHEQYF	TGTGCCAGCAGTTTCGGCTCTAGCGGTACCCACGAGCAGTACTTC
13	.	TRBV4-1	.	TRBJ1-5	CASSPFFPQPQHF	TGCGCCAGCAGCCCCTTCTTTCCGCAGCCCCAGCATTTT
14	.	TRBV10-2	.	TRBJ2-1	CASSESRIGDEQFF	TGCGCCAGCAGTGAGTCGCGCATTGGGGATGAGCAGTTCTTC
19	TRBD2	TRBV27	.	TRBJ2-7	CASSTLLGTSGALSYEQYF	TGTGCCAGCAGCACCCTGTTAGGAACTAGCGGGGCTCTATCCTACGAGCAGTACTTC
17	.	TRBV4-1	.	TRBJ2-3	CASSQVSFGITSDTQYF	TGCGCCAGCAGCCAAGTAAGTTTCGGGATTACCTCAGATACGCAGTATTTT
16	.	TRBV7-9	.	TRBJ2-7	CASSPLGLGGPGEQYF	TGTGCCAGCAGCCCCTTGGGGCTAGGGGGTCCTGGCGAGCAGTACTTC
13	.	TRBV11-2	.	TRBJ2-7	CASSPGRSYEQYF	TGTGCCAGCAGCCCGGGGCGATCCTACGAGCAGTACTTC
13	.	TRBV13	.	TRBJ2-1	CASRGWGKDEQFF	TGTGCCAGCAGGGGTTGGGGGAAGGATGAGCAGTTCTTC
14	.	TRBV7-2	.	TRBJ2-1	CASSLGGRYNEQFF	TGTGCCAGCAGCTTAGGGGGCCGTTACAATGAGCAGTTCTTC
15	.	TRBV7-9	.	TRBJ2-7	CASSVIMDGSYEQYF	TGTGCCAGCAGCGTGATCATGGACGGGTCCTACGAGCAGTACTTC
14	TRBD2	TRBV27	.	TRBJ2-7	CASSLRGLLYEQYF	TGTGCCAGCAGTCTCCGGGGACTACTCTACGAGCAGTACTTC
17	.	TRBV11-2	.	TRBJ1-1	CASSHPPGIRWDTEAFF	TGTGCCAGCAGCCACCCCCCTGGTATACGCTGGGACACTGAAGCTTTCTTT
15	.	TRBV18	.	TRBJ2-7	CASSPPTGVPYEQYF	TGTGCCAGCTCACCACCGACGGGGGTCCCCTACGAGCAGTACTTC
14	.	TRBV13	.	TRBJ1-5	CASSEGQGDQPQHF	TGTGCCAGCAGCGAGGGGCAGGGTGATCAGCCCCAGCATTTT
14	.	TRBV5-6	.	TRBJ2-3	CASSFFLATDTQYF	TGTGCCAGCAGCTTTTTTCTAGCGACAGATACGCAGTATTTT
15	.	TRBV7-3	.	TRBJ2-3	CASSLHGGSTDTQYF	TGTGCCAGCAGCTTACATGGCGGAAGCACAGATACGCAGTATTTT
15	.	TRBV19	.	TRBJ2-1	CASSILGSSYNEQFF	TGTGCCAGTAGTATCTTAGGGAGCTCCTACAATGAGCAGTTCTTC
15	.	TRBV28	.	TRBJ2-5	CASSSDLSPQETQYF	TGTGCCAGCAGTTCGGACCTCTCCCCTCAAGAGACCCAGTACTTC
15	TRBD1	TRBV2	.	TRBJ1-2	CASSDLGGKVFGYTF	TGTGCCAGCAGTGATTTAGGGGGCAAAGTCTTTGGCTACACCTTC
16	.	TRBV9	.	TRBJ1-4	CASSESPGATNEKLFF	TGTGCCAGCAGCGAGTCCCCAGGGGCAACTAATGAAAAACTGTTTTTT
17	TRBD2	TRBV7-2	.	TRBJ2-7	CASSLGLAGGSSYEQYF	TGTGCCAGCAGCTTAGGCCTAGCGGGAGGAAGCTCCTACGAGCAGTACTTC
16	TRBD1	TRBV27	.	TRBJ2-7	CASSSKTGLQIYEQYF	TGTGCCAGCAGTTCAAAGACAGGGCTTCAAATCTACGAGCAGTACTTC
16	.	TRBV15	.	TRBJ1-2	CATSRDLVGTNYGYTF	TGTGCCACCAGCAGAGATCTAGTTGGGACAAACTATGGCTACACCTTC
17	TRBD2	TRBV7-8	.	TRBJ2-4	CASSLSSGGEIKNIQYF	TGTGCCAGCAGCCTATCTAGCGGAGGAGAAATAAAAAACATTCAGTACTTC